This TCR beta chain appears in the sequencing data of a study of T cell changes during pregnancy in multiple sclerosis. Germline CDR1 reads MGHRA; CDR2 reads YSYEKL. Trimming stripped 1 base from V and 8 bases from J, with 17 bases between. The CDR3 contains 15 residues. The method was immunoSEQ multiplex PCR; TCRdb's version includes in-frame clones alone and lacks a portion of them. Of some 74,000 clones listed, roughly 90% were seen once; the top ten hold 3.7%. The V and J genes are TRBV4-1 and TRBJ1-2; TRBD1 is a possible D gene (5 bases). This material consisted of peripheral blood, taken after pregnancy. The sequence came from a female donor in good health, enrolled as a control in a pregnancy study. CDR3 protein: CASSQVGKGAPGYTF. As DNA, the CDR3 is TGCGCCAGCAGCCAAGTGGGAAAAGGGGCGCCCGGCTACACCTTC.